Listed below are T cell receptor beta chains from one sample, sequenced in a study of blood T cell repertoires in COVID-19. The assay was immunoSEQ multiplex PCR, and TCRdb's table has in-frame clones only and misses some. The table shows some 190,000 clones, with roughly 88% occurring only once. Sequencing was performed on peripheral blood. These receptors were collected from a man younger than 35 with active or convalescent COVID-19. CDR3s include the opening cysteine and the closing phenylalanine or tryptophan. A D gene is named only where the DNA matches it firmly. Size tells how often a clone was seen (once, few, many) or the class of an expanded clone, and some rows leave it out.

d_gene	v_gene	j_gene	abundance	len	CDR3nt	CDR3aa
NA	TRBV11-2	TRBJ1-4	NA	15	TGTGCCAGCAGCTTAGATCAGGCCGGGGGTGAAAAACTGTTTTTT	CASSLDQAGGEKLFF
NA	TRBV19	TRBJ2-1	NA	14	TGTGCCAGTAGTATGATAACAGGGTACAATGAGCAGTTCTTC	CASSMITGYNEQFF
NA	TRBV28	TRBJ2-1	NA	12	TGTGCCAGCAGTAACTTCTACAATGAGCAGTTCTTC	CASSNFYNEQFF
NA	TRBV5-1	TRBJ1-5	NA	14	TGCGCCAGCAGCTTGAATATTGATCAAGCCCCCCAGCATTTT	CASSLNIDQAPQHF
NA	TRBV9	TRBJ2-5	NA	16	TGTGCCAGCAGCCCCCTCTCGCGCGGGTCACAAGAGACCCAGTACTTC	CASSPLSRGSQETQYF
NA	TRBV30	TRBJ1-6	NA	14	TGTGCCTGGAGTACCAACAGGGTGAAATCACCCCTCCACTTT	CAWSTNRVKSPLHF
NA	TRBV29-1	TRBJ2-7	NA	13	TGCAGCGTAGCGGCCAACCCATTCTACGAGCAGTACTTC	CSVAANPFYEQYF
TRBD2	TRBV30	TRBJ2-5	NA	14	TGTGCCTCGAAGCGGGGGATCAGCCAAGAGACCCAGTACTTC	CASKRGISQETQYF
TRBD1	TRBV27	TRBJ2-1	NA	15	TGTGCCAGCAGTTGGGGACAGGGGGCTTACAATGAGCAGTTCTTC	CASSWGQGAYNEQFF
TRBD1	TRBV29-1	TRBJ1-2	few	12	TGCAGCGTTGATAGGGGGCCGGTAGGCTACACCTTC	CSVDRGPVGYTF
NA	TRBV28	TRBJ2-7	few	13	TGTGCCAGCAGCCGCCCCGCGGGAAACGAGCAGTACTTC	CASSRPAGNEQYF
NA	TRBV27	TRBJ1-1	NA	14	TGTGCCAGCAGTTTATCGCGGGGTATCACTGAAGCTTTCTTT	CASSLSRGITEAFF
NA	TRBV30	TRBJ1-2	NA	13	TGTGCCTGGAGTGTAGGGGAGGGTTATGGCTACACCTTC	CAWSVGEGYGYTF
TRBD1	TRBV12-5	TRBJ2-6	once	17	TGTGCTAGTGGTTTGGGGGGACAGGGCTATGGGGCCAACGTCCTGACTTTC	CASGLGGQGYGANVLTF
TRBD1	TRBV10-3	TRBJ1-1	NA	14	TGTGCCATCAGTGAAGGGACAGGGGGCACTGAAGCTTTCTTT	CAISEGTGGTEAFF
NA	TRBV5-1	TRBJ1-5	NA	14	TGCGCCAGCAGCTCCGGGGGGGAGGATCAGCCCCAGCATTTT	CASSSGGEDQPQHF
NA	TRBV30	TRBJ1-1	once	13	TGTGCCTGGAGTGGGACTCCGAACACTGAAGCTTTCTTT	CAWSGTPNTEAFF
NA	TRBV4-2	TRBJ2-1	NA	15	TGTGCCAGCAGCTCCATAGCGGTCTCCTACAATGAGCAGTTCTTC	CASSSIAVSYNEQFF
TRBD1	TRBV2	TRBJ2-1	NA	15	TGTGCCAGCAGTGGTGGACAGGGGGCCTACAATGAGCAGTTCTTC	CASSGGQGAYNEQFF
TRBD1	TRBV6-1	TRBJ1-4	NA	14	TGTGCCAGCAGTGAAGAGGGGGCTGGCGAAAAACTGTTTTTT	CASSEEGAGEKLFF
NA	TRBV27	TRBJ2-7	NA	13	TGTGCCAGCAGTTTAGTAGATACCTACGAGCAGTACTTC	CASSLVDTYEQYF
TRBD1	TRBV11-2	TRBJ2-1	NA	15	TGTGCCAGCAGACTAAGACAGGGGCTCTACAATGAGCAGTTCTTC	CASRLRQGLYNEQFF
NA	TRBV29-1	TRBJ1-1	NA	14	TGCAGCGTTACTCGGGACAACAGTTGGGGGGAAGCTTTCTTT	CSVTRDNSWGEAFF
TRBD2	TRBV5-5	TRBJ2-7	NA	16	TGTGCCAGCAGCTTGGGGATGGGAGGGGTAACCTACGAGCAGTACTTC	CASSLGMGGVTYEQYF
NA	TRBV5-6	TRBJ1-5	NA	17	TGTGCCAGCAGCTTGGCGAGGACGCGGACAGATAATCAGCCCCAGCATTTT	CASSLARTRTDNQPQHF
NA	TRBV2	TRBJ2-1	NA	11	TGTGCCACCTCAGGGCCCCATGAGCAGTTCTTC	CATSGPHEQFF
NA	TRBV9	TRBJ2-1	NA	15	TGTGCCAGCAGCGTAGGGGTGGTGGGAGTCACTGAGCAGTTCTTC	CASSVGVVGVTEQFF
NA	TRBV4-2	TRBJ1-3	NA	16	TGTGCCAGCAGCCAAGATCGGGTCGGGGCTGGAAACACCATATATTTT	CASSQDRVGAGNTIYF